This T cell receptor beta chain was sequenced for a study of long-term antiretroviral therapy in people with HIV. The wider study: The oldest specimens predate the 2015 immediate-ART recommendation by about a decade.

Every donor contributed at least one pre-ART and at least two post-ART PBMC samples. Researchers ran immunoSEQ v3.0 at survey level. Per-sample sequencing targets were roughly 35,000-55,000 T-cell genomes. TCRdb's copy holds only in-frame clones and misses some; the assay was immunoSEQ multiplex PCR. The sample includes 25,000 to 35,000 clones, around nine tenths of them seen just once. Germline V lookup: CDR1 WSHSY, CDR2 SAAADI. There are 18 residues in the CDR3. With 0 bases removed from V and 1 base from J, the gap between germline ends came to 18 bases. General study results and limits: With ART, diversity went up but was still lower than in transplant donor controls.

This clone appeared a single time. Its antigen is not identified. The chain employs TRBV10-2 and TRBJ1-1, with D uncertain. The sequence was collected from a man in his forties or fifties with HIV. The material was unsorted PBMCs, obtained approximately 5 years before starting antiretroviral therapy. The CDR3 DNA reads TGCGCCAGCAGTGAGTCGTTAGGGTCCCCCTCACCGAACACTGAAGCTTTCTTT. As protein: CASSESLGSPSPNTEAFF.